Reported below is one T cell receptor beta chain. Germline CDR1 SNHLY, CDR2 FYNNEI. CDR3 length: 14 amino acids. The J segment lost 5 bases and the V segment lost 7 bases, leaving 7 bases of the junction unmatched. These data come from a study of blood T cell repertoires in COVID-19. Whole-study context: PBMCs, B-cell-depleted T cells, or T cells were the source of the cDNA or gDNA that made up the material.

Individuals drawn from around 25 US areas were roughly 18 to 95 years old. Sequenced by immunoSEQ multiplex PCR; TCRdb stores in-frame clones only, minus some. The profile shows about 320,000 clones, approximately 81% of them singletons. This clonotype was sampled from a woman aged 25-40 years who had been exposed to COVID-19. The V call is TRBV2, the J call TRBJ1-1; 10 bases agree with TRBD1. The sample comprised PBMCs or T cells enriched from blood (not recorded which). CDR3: CASNRDRGRTEAFF. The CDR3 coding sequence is TGTGCCAGCAATAGGGACAGGGGTAGAACTGAAGCTTTCTTT.